The clone carrying this T cell receptor beta chain was seen repeatedly, ten times or more. CDR1 SGHTA and CDR2 FQGNSA come from the germline V gene. CDR3 size: 13 residues. V dropped 1 base and J dropped 4 bases, with 7 bases sitting between them. The data were obtained in a study of T cell repertoires in cytomegalovirus infection. TCRdb used MiXCR to reprocess the reads, holding one entry per CDR3 protein. The top ten hold around 17% of the sample, which has approximately 150,000 distinct CDR3 sequences, 5.5% to 8% seen once. Input material: PBMCs. The sequence was collected from a human donor in good health (CMV status not recorded). Some clones in this sample may be carry-over from other donors' samples. The chain links TRBV7-2 to TRBJ2-5, with D possibly matching TRBD2 (6 bases). The CDR3 DNA is TGTGCCAGCAGCTTAGAACTAGCAGAGACCCAGTACTTC. Residues: CASSLELAETQYF.